The source of this TCR beta chain is a study of regulatory T cells in long-lasting Graves disease. Regarding time point: newly diagnosed GD, antithyroid drugs for less than 3 months. PBMC RNA was the source of the TCR library. Criteria from the American Thyroid Association guidelines were applied to diagnose Graves' disease. The CDR3 is 12 amino acids. Trimming removed 0 bases at V and 6 bases at J, with 6 bases between. Through Arm-PCR of CDR3 regions and iRepertoire HTBI primers, TCR beta libraries were built. TCRdb re-analysed the multiplex PCR reads in MiXCR, keeping a single row per CDR3 protein. The table records 500,000 or so distinct CDR3 sequences, around 13% of them present only once. This clonotype was observed at least ten times. Its antigen is undetermined. Study results and limitations: When disease was persistent, TRBV28, TRBJ1-2 and TRBJ2-5 were the favored segments.

The same data also went into a second study, on T cells in Graves' hyperthyroidism and ophthalmopathy. Per that paper: Calling Graves' hyperthyroidism stable meant ophthalmopathy did not progress within 18 months. Diagnoses were made from clinical symptoms, serum measures (thyroxine and TRAb), thyroid ultrasound and orbital computed tomography.

The clonotype was recovered from a woman aged 50 to 60 with Graves disease. The rearrangement uses TRBV12-3 or TRBV12-4 and TRBJ2-7, with no clear D. Material: peripheral blood mononuclear cells (PBMCs), obtained at new diagnosis, from a patient treated with antithyroid drugs. CDR3 amino acids: CASSLAGPEQYF. CDR3 DNA sequence: TGTGCCAGCAGTTTAGCAGGGCCCGAGCAGTACTTC.